The next 18 T cell receptor beta chains were all read from a single sample in a study of blood T cell repertoires in COVID-19. Sequencing was performed with immunoSEQ multiplex PCR; in TCRdb, only in-frame clones are kept and a portion is missing. The sample has 360,000 or so clones, roughly 90% seen once. The specimen was PBMCs or T cells enriched from blood (not recorded which). The receptors here all came from a woman in her 30s who had been exposed to COVID-19.

J is TRBJ1-5 and V is TRBV3-1 (or the pseudogene TRBV3-2); possible D gene TRBD1, 5 bases. V was shortened by 1 base and J by 4 bases, with 11 bases between the two germline ends. Germline V lookup: CDR1 LGHDT, CDR2 YNNKEL (reference sequence). This CDR3 comprises 15 residues. CDR3 residues: CASSQGQRENQPQHF. The CDR3 DNA sequence: TGTGCCAGCAGCCAAGGACAGCGGGAAAATCAGCCCCAGCATTTT.

The chain recombines TRBV28 with TRBJ2-3; 7 nucleotides match TRBD1. Trimming at V came to 6 bases and at J to 0 bases, leaving 6 bases not matched to a gene. The CDR3 is made up of 15 amino acids. CDR1 and CDR2 (germline): MDHEN, SYDVKM. The CDR3: CASSLTGDSTDTQYF. The CDR3 coding sequence is TGTGCCAGCAGCCTAACAGGGGATAGCACAGATACGCAGTATTTT.

The V and J genes are TRBV29-1 and TRBJ1-3; 7 nucleotides line up with TRBD1. The J segment lost 4 bases and the V segment lost 7 bases, leaving 7 bases of the junction unmatched. Germline values: CDR1 SQVTM, CDR2 ANQGSEA. This CDR3 has 13 residues. CDR3 region: CSATTGKGNTIYF. The CDR3 region has the DNA TGCAGCGCCACGACAGGGAAAGGAAACACCATATATTTT.

The gene calls are TRBV2 and TRBJ1-5; no reliable D call. V was cut by 2 bases and J by 5 bases, with 10 bases left in between. From germline, CDR1 is SNHLY and CDR2 FYNNEI. The CDR3 runs to 14 residues. The DNA of the CDR3 is TGTGCCAGCAGTGAACAGTCACTACATCAGCCCCAGCATTTT. It codes for CASSEQSLHQPQHF. The whole variable domain, remainder taken from reference TRBV2 and TRBJ1-5, is EPEVTQTPSHQVTQMGQEVILRCVPISNHLYFYWYRQILGQKVEFLVSFYNNEISEKSEIFDDQFSVERPDGSNFTLKIRSTKLEDSAMYFCASSEQSLHQPQHFGDGTRLSIL.

The chain employs TRBV27 and TRBJ2-4; perhaps TRBD2 as D (6 bases). Trimming left V 5 bases short and J 9 bases short, with 14 bases between. Per the germline V gene, CDR1 is MNHEY and CDR2 is SMNVEV (reference sequence). The length of the CDR3 is 13 residues. In DNA form, the CDR3 reads TGTGCCAGCAGTCGATCCGACGGGGGCATTCAGTACTTC. This sequence encodes CASSRSDGGIQYF.

CDR3 region: CASSPINTAGTEAFF. CDR3 in DNA: TGTGCCAGCAGCCCAATCAACACTGCCGGGACTGAAGCTTTCTTT. This rearrangement joins TRBV7-3 to TRBJ1-1, with D uncertain. Trimming took off 5 bases at V and 5 bases at J, with 18 bases between the two ends. This CDR3 spans 15 amino acids. Germline CDR1 reads SGHTA; CDR2 reads FQGTGA.

A note on this clone: At the DNA level, this CDR3 is encoded by other sequences in the same sample as well. Written as DNA, the CDR3 is TGTGCCAGCAGTTACAGTGGGCAGGACAATCAGCCCCAGCATTTT. Translation gives CASSYSGQDNQPQHF. The chain couples TRBV6-5 to TRBJ1-5; D is uncertain. Trimming removed 2 bases from V and 3 bases from J, with 11 bases in between. Germline V gene sequence: CDR1 MNHEY, CDR2 SVGAGI. CDR3 size: 15 residues.

The chain has TRBV7-3 and TRBJ2-2, with D possibly TRBD1 on 7 matching bases. CDR1 and CDR2 (germline): SGHTA, FQGTGA. Trimming stripped 5 bases from V and 2 bases from J, with 15 bases between. This CDR3 is 16 amino acids long. The CDR3 DNA follows: TGTGCCAGCAGCCATCTGCGGGACAGCAACACCGGGGAGCTGTTTTTT. Protein sequence: CASSHLRDSNTGELFF. Supplemented by reference TRBV7-3 and TRBJ2-2, the full variable domain reads GAGVSQTPSNKVTEKGKYVELRCDPISGHTALYWYRQSLGQGPEFLIYFQGTGAADDSGLPNDRFFAVRPEGSVSTLKIQRTERGDSAVYLCASSHLRDSNTGELFFGEGSRLTVL.

The chain is built from TRBV7-9 and TRBJ1-3, with a tentative D call TRBD1 (6 bases). The V end was cut by 2 bases, the J end by 0 bases, with 11 bases between. This CDR3 is 16 amino acids long. The germline V gene encodes CDR1 SEHNR and CDR2 FQNEAQ (reference sequence). CDR3: CASSLLPGDSGNTIYF. DNA for the CDR3: TGTGCCAGCAGCTTACTACCAGGGGACTCTGGAAACACCATATATTTT.

The rearrangement uses TRBV24-1 and TRBJ1-5, with D perhaps matching TRBD1 (6 bases). Trimming shortened V by 4 bases and J by 5 bases, and 17 bases separated the two germline ends. The CDR3 runs to 16 residues. Per the germline V gene, CDR1 is KGHDR and CDR2 is SFDVKD. The DNA of the CDR3 is TGTGCCACCAGTGACCGCGCACAGGGTAGGGATCAGCCCCAGCATTTT. It translates to CATSDRAQGRDQPQHF.

J is TRBJ2-7 and V is TRBV5-4, with 10 bases matching TRBD1. The junction had 7 bases not matched to a gene; V was cut back by 4 bases and J by 3 bases. Germline-derived CDR1 and CDR2 are SGHNT and YYREEE (reference sequence). The CDR3 has 15 residues. The CDR3 reads CASSPGQGELYEQYF. CDR3 sequence (DNA): TGTGCCAGCAGCCCAGGACAGGGGGAACTCTACGAGCAGTACTTC.

This clone has a handful of counts. The gene calls are TRBV5-1 and TRBJ1-2; TRBD1 matches 7 bases. The CDR3 length is 17 residues. From germline, CDR1 is SGHRS and CDR2 YFSETQ. Trimming took 0 bases from V and 3 from J; bases not matched to a gene: 11. The CDR3 bases are TGCGCCAGCAGCTTGGAGGGACAGCGAAGGAATGACTATGGCTACACCTTC. The encoded protein is CASSLEGQRRNDYGYTF.

The chain carries TRBV28 and TRBJ1-2, with D possibly matching TRBD1 (5 bases). V lost 8 bases and J 5 bases, leaving 18 bases between the germline ends. The CDR3 is 14 amino acids. Germline CDR1 is MDHEN and CDR2 is SYDVKM. The CDR3 nucleotides read TGTGCCAGCGGACCTCAGGGCTTCCAGTATGGCTACACCTTC. It codes for CASGPQGFQYGYTF.

This clone was seen once. The CDR3 nucleotides read TGTGCCACCACCATGGACAGGGATCTATCTGGCTACACCTTC. It specifies CATTMDRDLSGYTF. The chain links TRBV15 to TRBJ1-2, with 8 bases aligning to TRBD1. Per the germline V gene, CDR1 is LNHNV and CDR2 is YYDKDF (reference sequence). This CDR3 is 14 amino acids long. Trimming took 7 bases from V and 7 from J; bases not matched to a gene: 11.

This clone was seen just once. The chain links TRBV5-6 to TRBJ1-4, with D perhaps TRBD1 (5 bases). V lost 0 bases, J lost 5 bases, and 14 bases lay in between. Germline CDR1 SGHDT, CDR2 YYEEEE. The CDR3 has 16 residues. The CDR3 is CASSLAPGLTNEKLFF. The DNA of the CDR3 is TGTGCCAGCAGCTTGGCCCCGGGACTCACCAATGAAAAACTGTTTTTT.

The V call is TRBV29-1, the J call TRBJ2-5; D call uncertain. Deletions cut 5 bases from V and 5 bases from J, with 9 bases between. The CDR3 is made up of 11 amino acids. The germline V gene has CDR1 SQVTM and CDR2 ANQGSEA. This CDR3 reads CSVFPRETQYF. DNA for the CDR3: TGCAGCGTTTTCCCCAGGGAGACCCAGTACTTC.

The CDR3 DNA reads as TGTGCCAGTAGGCTAGCGGGAGAGCGGGGCGAGCAGTACTTC. Amino acid sequence: CASRLAGERGEQYF. The chain joins TRBV19 to TRBJ2-7; 10 nucleotides align to TRBD2. CDR3 length: 14 residues. Trimming took 6 bases from V and 6 from J; bases not matched to a gene: 8. Germline CDR1 is LNHDA and CDR2 is SQIVND (reference sequence).

The chain carries TRBV7-9 and TRBJ2-7; TRBD2 agrees at 8 bases. Germline trimming cut 5 bases from V and 3 bases from J; bases unmatched to any gene: 12. This CDR3 is built from 16 residues. CDR1 is SEHNR, CDR2 FQNEAQ, per germline (reference sequence). The CDR3 region is CASSNPSGTRIYEQYF. In nucleotides, the CDR3 is TGTGCCAGCAGCAACCCCAGCGGGACTAGGATCTACGAGCAGTACTTC. Full variable domain (outside the CDR3, taken from reference TRBV7-9 and TRBJ2-7): DTGVSQNPRHKITKRGQNVTFRCDPISEHNRLYWYRQTLGQGPEFLTYFQNEAQLEKSRLLSDRFSAERPKGSFSTLEIQRTEQGDSAMYLCASSNPSGTRIYEQYFGPGTRLTVT.